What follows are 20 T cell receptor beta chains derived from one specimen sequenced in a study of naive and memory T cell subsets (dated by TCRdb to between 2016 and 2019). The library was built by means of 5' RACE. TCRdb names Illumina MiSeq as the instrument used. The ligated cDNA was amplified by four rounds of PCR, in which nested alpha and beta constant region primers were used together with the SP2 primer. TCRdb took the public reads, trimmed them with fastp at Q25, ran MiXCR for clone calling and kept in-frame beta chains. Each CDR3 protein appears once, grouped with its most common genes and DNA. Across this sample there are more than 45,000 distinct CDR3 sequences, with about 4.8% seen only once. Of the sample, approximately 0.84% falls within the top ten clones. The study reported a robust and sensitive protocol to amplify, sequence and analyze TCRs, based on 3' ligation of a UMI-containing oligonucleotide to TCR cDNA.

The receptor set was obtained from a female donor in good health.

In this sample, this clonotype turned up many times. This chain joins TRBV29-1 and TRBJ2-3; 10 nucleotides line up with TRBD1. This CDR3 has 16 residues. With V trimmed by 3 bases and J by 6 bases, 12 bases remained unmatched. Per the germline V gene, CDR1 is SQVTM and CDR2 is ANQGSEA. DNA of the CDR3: TGCAGCGTTGAGGTTGGGGACAGGGGCTTAGGGGATACGCAGTATTTT. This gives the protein CSVEVGDRGLGDTQYF.

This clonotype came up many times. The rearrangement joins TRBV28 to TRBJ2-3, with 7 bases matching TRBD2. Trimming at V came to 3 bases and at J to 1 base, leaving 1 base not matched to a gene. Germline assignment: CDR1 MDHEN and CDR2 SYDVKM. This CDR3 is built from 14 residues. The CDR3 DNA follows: TGTGCCAGCAGTTTGCTAGCGGGCACAGATACGCAGTATTTT. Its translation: CASSLLAGTDTQYF.

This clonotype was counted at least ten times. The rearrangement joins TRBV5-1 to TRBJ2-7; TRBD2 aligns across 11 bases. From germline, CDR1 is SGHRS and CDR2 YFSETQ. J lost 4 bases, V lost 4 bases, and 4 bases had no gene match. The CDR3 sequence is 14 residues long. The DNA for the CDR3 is TGCGCCAGCAGCCCCGGGACTAGCGGATACGAGCAGTACTTC. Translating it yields CASSPGTSGYEQYF.

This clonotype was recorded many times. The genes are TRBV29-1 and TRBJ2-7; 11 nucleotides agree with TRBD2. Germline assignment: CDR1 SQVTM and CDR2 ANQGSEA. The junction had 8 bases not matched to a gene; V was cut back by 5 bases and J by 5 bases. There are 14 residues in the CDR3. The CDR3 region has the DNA TGCAGCGTTCTCACTAGCGGGAGTTTCGACGAGCAGTACTTC. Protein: CSVLTSGSFDEQYF.

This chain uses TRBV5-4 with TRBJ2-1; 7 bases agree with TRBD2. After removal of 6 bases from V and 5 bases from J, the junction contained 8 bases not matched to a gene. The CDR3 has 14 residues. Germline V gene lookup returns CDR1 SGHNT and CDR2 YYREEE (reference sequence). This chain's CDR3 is CASTDASGNNEQFF. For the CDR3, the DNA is TGTGCCAGCACCGACGCTAGCGGAAACAATGAGCAGTTCTTC.

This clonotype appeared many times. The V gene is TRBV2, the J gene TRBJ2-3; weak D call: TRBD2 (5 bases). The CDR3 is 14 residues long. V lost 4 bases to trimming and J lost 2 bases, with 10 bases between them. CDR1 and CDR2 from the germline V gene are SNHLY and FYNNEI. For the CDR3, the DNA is TGTGCCAGCAGTGTTCCTAGCAACACAGATACGCAGTATTTT. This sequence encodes CASSVPSNTDTQYF.

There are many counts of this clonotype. The CDR3 DNA sequence: TGTGCCAGCCGCTTGGGACTAGCGGGACCCAAGTTCTTC. Its translation is CASRLGLAGPKFF. The chain has TRBV2 and TRBJ2-1; 13 bases match TRBD2. The length of the CDR3 is 13 residues. CDR1 is SNHLY and CDR2 is FYNNEI in the germline V gene. Germline trimming cut 8 bases from V and 14 bases from J; bases unmatched to any gene: 9.

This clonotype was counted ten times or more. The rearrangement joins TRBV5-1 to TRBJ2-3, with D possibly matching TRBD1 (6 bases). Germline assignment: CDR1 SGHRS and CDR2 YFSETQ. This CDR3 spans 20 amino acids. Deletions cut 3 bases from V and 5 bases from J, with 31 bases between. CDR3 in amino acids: CASSSPRAGQPGPRRDTQYF. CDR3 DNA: TGCGCCAGCAGCTCTCCAAGAGCCGGACAGCCGGGGCCTAGGAGAGATACGCAGTATTTT.

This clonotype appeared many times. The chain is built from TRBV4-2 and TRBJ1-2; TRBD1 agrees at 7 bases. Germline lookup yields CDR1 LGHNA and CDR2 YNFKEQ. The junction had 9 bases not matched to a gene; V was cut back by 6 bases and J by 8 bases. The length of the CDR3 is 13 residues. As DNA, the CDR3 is TGTGCCAGCAGTCTGAGGGGGCGGGAGGGCTACACCTTC. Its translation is CASSLRGREGYTF.

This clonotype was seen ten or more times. This chain's CDR3 is CASSPPRTGYNEQYF. DNA of the CDR3: TGCGCCAGCAGCCCCCCCCGGACAGGGTACAACGAGCAGTACTTC. The chain is built from TRBV5-1 and TRBJ2-7, with 8 bases identical to TRBD1. The length of the CDR3 is 15 residues. V was pared by 4 bases and J by 5 bases, with 11 bases of the junction left unmatched. CDR1 and CDR2 from the germline V gene are SGHRS and YFSETQ.

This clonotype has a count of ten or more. CDR3 loop: CASSFPGTTEAFF. Here the CDR3 DNA reads TGTGCCAGCAGTTTTCCAGGGACCACTGAAGCTTTCTTT. The genes are TRBV12-3 or TRBV12-4 and TRBJ1-1; possibly TRBD1 for D (5 bases). Between the trimmed V and J ends, which lost 3 bases and 4 bases, there was a span of 9 bases. CDR3 length: 13 residues.

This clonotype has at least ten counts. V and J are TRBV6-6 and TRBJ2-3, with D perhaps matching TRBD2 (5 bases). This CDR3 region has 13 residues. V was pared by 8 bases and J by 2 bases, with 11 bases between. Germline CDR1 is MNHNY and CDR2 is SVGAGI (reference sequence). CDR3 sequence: CASADYLTDTQYF. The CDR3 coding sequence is TGTGCCAGCGCAGACTACCTCACAGATACGCAGTATTTT.

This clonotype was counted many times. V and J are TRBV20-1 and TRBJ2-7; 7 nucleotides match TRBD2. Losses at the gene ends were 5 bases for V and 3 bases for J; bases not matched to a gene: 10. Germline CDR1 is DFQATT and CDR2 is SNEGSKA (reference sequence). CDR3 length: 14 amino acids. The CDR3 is CSAVHDRDYYEQYF. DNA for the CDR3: TGCAGTGCTGTCCACGACCGGGACTACTACGAGCAGTACTTC.

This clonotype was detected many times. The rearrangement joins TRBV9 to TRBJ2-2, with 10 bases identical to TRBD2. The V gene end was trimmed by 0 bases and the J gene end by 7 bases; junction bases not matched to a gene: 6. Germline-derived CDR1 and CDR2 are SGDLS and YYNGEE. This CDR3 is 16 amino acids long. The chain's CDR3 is CASSVDRRTSGGELFF. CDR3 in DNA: TGTGCCAGCAGCGTAGATCGGCGGACTAGCGGCGGGGAGCTGTTTTTT.

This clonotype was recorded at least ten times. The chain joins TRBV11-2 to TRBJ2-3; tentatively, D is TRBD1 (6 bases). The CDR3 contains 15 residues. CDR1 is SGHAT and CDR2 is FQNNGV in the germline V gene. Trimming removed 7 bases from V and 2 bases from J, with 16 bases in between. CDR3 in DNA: TGTGCCAGCACCAACATAGGGGGTATCACAGATACGCAGTATTTT. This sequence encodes CASTNIGGITDTQYF.

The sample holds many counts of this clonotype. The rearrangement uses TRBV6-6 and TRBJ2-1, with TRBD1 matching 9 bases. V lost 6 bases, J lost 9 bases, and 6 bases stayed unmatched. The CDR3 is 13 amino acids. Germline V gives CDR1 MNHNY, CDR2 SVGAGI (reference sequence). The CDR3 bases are TGTGCCAGCAGACCACCGACAGGGGGTGAGCAGTTCTTC. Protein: CASRPPTGGEQFF.

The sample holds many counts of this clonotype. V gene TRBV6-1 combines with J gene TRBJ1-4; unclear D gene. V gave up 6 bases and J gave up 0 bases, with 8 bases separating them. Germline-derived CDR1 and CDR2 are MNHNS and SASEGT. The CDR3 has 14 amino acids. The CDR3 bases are TGTGCCAGCAGAGAGGGATCAACTAATGAAAAACTGTTTTTT. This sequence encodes CASREGSTNEKLFF.

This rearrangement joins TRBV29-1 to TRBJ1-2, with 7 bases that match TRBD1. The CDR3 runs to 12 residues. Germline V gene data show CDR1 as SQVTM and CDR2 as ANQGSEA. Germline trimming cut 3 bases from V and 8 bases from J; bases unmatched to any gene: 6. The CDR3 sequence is CSVDTGVLGYTF. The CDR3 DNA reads TGCAGCGTTGATACAGGGGTCTTGGGCTACACCTTC.

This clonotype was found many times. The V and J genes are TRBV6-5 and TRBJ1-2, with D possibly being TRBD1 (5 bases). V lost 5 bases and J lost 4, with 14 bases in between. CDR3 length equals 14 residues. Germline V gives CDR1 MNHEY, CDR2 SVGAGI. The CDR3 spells CASSTRQLTYGYTF. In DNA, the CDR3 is TGTGCCAGCAGTACCCGACAGCTCACCTATGGCTACACCTTC.

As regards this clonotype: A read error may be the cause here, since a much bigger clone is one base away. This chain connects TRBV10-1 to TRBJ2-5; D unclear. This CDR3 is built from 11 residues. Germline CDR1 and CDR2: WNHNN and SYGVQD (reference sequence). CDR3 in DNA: TGCACCAGCAGTGACCGGGAGACCCAGTACTTC. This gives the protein CTSSDRETQYF.